This T cell receptor beta chain is from a study of radiation and T cells in renal cell carcinoma. Study context: Nephrectomy followed 15 Gy stereotactic body radiation by 4 weeks.

Time point reported: blood 2 weeks post-SBRT. Treatment reported: 15 Gy SBRT to primary tumor, nephrectomy 4 weeks later. This CDR3 is built from 18 residues. Profiling relied on immunoSEQ multiplex PCR, and the TCRdb table lists in-frame clones only, not all of them. The repertoire includes some 75,000 clones, about 81% of them detected once, and roughly 6% sits in the top ten. Study outcomes and limitations: Top tumor clonotypes rose in blood 2 weeks post-radiation, then contracted.

Notes on this clone: Its antigen is unknown.

This TCR derives from a man aged 60 to 69 with renal cell carcinoma. The sample was blood, taken from a patient whose treatment included radiotherapy and nephrectomy. V usage is TRBV21-1 and J usage is TRBJ2-3; TRBD1, as called in the table, went unchecked against the DNA. TRBV21-1 is annotated as a pseudogene. CDR3 region: CASSKLRQGRGSTDTQYF. The CDR3 nucleotides read TGTGCCAGCAGCAAATTGAGACAGGGGAGGGGTAGCACAGATACGCAGTATTTT.